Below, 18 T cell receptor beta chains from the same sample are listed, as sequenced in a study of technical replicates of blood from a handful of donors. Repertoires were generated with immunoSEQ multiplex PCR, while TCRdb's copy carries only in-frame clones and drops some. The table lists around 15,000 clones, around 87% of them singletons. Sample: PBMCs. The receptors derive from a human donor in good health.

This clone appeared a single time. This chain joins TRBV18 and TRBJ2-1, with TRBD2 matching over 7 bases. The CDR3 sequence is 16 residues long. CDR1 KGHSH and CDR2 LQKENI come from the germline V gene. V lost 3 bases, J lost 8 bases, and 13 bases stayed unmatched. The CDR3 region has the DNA TGTGCCAGCTCACCCTTCAAAGCGAGCGGGACCCATGAGCAGTTCTTC. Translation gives CASSPFKASGTHEQFF.

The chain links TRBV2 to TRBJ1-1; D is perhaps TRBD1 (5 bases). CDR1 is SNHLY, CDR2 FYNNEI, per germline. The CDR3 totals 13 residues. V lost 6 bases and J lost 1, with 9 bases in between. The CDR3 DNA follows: TGTGCCAGCAGCGGACAATGGAACACTGAAGCTTTCTTT. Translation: CASSGQWNTEAFF.

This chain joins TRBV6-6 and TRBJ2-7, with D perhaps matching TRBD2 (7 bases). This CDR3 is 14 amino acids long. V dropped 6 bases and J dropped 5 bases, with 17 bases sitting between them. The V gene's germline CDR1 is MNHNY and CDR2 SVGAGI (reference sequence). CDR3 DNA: TGTGCCAGCAGAGACGTCGGGGGGCTGGACGAGCAGTACTTC. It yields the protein CASRDVGGLDEQYF.

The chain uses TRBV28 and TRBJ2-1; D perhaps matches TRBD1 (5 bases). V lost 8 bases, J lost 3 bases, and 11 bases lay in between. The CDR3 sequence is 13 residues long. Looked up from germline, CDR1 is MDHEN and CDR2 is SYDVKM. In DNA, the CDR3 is TGTGCCAGCGGGTATGACAGCTACAATGAGCAGTTCTTC. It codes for CASGYDSYNEQFF.

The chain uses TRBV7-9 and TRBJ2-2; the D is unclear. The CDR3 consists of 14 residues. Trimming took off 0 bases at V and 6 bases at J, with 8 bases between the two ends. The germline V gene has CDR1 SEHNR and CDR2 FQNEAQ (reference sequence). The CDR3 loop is CASSLARESGELFF. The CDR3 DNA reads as TGTGCCAGCAGCTTAGCGAGAGAGTCCGGGGAGCTGTTTTTT. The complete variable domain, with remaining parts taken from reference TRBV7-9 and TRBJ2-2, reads DTGVSQNPRHKITKRGQNVTFRCDPISEHNRLYWYRQTLGQGPEFLTYFQNEAQLEKSRLLSDRFSAERPKGSFSTLEIQRTEQGDSAMYLCASSLARESGELFFGEGSRLTVL.

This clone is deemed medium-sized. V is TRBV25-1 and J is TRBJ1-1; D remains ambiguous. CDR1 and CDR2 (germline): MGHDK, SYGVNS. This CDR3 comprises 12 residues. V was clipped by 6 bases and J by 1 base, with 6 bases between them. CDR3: CASRGGNTEAFF. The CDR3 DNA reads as TGTGCCAGCAGAGGAGGGAACACTGAAGCTTTCTTT.

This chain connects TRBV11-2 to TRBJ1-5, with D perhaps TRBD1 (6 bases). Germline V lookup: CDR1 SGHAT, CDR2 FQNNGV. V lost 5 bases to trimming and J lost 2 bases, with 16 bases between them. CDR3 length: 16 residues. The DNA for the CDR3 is TGTGCCAGCAGCCCCCGTGCTGGGGGCGGCAATCAGCCCCAGCATTTT. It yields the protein CASSPRAGGGNQPQHF. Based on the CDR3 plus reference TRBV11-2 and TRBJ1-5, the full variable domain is EAGVAQSPRYKIIEKRQSVAFWCNPISGHATLYWYQQILGQGPKLLIQFQNNGVVDDSQLPKDRFSAERLKGVDSTLKIQPAKLEDSAVYLCASSPRAGGGNQPQHFGDGTRLSIL.

The CDR3, as DNA: TGTGCCAGCAGCTCCTTCGTGACTAGCGCTGACAATGAGCAGTTCTTC. Protein: CASSSFVTSADNEQFF. The V and J genes are TRBV7-9 and TRBJ2-1; 8 bases line up with TRBD2. This CDR3 spans 16 amino acids. J gave up 5 bases and V 4 bases, and 10 bases lay outside the gene matches. CDR1 is SEHNR and CDR2 is FQNEAQ in the germline V gene (reference sequence).

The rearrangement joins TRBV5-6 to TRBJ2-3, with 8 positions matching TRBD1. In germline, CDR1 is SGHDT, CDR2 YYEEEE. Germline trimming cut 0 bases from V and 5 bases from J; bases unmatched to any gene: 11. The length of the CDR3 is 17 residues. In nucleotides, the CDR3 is TGTGCCAGCAGCTTGGAAGCGGTAGCAGGGGGCGTAGATACGCAGTATTTT. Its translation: CASSLEAVAGGVDTQYF.

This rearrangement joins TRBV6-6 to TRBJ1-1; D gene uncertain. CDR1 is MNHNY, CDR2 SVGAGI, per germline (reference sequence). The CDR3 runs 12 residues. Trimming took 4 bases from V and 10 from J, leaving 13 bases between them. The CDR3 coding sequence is TGTGCCAGCAGTTCGACTCCGGCGGCAGCTTTCTTT. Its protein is CASSSTPAAAFF.

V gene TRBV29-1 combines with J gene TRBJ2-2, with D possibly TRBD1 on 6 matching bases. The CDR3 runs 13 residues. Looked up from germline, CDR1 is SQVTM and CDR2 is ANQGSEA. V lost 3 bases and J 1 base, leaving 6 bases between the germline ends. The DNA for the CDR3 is TGCAGCGTTGAGGGACAGAACACCGGGGAGCTGTTTTTT. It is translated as CSVEGQNTGELFF.

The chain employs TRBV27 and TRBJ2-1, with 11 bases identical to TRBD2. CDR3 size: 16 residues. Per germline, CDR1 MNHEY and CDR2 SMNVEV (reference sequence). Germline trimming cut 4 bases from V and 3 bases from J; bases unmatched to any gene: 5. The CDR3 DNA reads TGTGCCAGCAGTTCCGGGACTAGCGGAGTCTACAATGAGCAGTTCTTC. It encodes CASSSGTSGVYNEQFF.

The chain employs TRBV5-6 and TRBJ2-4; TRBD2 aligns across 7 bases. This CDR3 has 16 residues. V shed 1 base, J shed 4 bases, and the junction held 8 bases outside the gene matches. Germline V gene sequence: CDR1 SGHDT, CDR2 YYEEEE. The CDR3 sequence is CASSLFHGGLKNIQYF. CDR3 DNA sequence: TGTGCCAGCAGCTTGTTCCACGGGGGACTAAAAAACATTCAGTACTTC.

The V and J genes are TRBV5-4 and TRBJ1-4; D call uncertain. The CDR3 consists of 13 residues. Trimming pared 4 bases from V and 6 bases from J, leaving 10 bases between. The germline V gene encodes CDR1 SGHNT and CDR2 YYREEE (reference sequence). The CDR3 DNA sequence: TGTGCCAGCAGCGGGCAAGCGGATGAAAAACTGTTTTTT. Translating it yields CASSGQADEKLFF.

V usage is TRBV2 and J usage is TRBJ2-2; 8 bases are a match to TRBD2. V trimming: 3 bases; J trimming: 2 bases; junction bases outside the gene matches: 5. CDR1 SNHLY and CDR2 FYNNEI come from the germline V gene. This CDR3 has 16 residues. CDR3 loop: CASSETSGSNTGELFF. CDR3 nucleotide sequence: TGTGCCAGCAGTGAGACCAGCGGGAGTAACACCGGGGAGCTGTTTTTT.

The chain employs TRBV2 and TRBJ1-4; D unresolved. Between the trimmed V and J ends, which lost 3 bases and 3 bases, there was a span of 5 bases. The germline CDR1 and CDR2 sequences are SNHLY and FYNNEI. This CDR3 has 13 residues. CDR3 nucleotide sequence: TGTGCCAGCAGTGATATTGCTAATGAAAAACTGTTTTTT. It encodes CASSDIANEKLFF.

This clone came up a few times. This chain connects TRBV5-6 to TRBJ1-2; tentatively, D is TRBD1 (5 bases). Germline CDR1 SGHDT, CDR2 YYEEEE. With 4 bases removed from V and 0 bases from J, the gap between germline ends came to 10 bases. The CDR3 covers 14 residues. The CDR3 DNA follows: TGTGCCAGCAGCAGGGGTTTAGCTAACTATGGCTACACCTTC. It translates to CASSRGLANYGYTF.

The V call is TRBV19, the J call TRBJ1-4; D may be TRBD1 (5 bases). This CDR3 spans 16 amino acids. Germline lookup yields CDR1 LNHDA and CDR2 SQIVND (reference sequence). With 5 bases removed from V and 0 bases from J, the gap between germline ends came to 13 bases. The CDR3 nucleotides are TGTGCCAGTAGTCCCAGACAGATTGCAACTAATGAAAAACTGTTTTTT. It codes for CASSPRQIATNEKLFF.